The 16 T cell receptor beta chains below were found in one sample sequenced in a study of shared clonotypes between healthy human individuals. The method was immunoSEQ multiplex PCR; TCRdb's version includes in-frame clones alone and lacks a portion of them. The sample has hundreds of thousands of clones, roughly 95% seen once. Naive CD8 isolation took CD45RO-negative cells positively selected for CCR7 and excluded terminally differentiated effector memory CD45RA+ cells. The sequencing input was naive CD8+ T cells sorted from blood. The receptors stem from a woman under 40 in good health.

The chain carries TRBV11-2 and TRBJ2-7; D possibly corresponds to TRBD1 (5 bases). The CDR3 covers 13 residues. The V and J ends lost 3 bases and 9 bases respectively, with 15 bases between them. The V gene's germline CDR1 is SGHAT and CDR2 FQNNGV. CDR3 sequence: CASSLDNGGVQYF. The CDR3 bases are TGTGCCAGCAGCTTGGACAACGGCGGCGTGCAGTACTTC. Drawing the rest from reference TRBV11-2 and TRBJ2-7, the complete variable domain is EAGVAQSPRYKIIEKRQSVAFWCNPISGHATLYWYQQILGQGPKLLIQFQNNGVVDDSQLPKDRFSAERLKGVDSTLKIQPAKLEDSAVYLCASSLDNGGVQYFGPGTRLTVT.

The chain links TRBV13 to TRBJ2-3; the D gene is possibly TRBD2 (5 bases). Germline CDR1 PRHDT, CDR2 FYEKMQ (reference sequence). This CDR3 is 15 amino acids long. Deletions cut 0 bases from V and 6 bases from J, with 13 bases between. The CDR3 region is CASSLGGGSRDTQYF. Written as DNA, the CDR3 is TGTGCCAGCAGCTTAGGGGGTGGGAGCAGGGATACGCAGTATTTT.

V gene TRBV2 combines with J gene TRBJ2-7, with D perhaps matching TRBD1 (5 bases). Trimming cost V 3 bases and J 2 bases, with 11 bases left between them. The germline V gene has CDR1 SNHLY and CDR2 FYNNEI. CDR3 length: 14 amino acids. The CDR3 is CASSDSATAYEQYF. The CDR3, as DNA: TGTGCCAGCAGTGATTCCGCGACAGCCTACGAGCAGTACTTC.

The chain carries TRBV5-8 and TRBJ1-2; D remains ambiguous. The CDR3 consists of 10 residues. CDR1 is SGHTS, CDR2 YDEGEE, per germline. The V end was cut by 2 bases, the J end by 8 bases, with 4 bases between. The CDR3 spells CASSFRGYTF. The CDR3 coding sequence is TGTGCCAGCAGCTTCCGAGGCTACACCTTC.

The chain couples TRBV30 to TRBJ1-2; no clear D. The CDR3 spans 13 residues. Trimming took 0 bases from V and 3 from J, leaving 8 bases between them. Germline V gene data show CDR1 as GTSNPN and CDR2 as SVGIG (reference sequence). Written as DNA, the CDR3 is TGTGCCTGGAGTGTACTGTCCGACTATGGCTACACCTTC. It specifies CAWSVLSDYGYTF.

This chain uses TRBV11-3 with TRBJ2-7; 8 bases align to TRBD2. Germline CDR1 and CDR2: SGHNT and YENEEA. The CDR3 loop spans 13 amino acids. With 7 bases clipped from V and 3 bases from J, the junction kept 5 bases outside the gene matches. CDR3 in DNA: TGTGCCAGCACTTATCTAGCGGGCTACGAGCAGTACTTC. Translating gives CASTYLAGYEQYF.

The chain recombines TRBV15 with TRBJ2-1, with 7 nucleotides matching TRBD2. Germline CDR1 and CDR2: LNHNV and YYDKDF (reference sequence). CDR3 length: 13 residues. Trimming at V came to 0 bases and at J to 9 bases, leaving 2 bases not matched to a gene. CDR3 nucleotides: TGTGCCACCAGCAGAGATGCGGGAGCTGAGCAGTTCTTC. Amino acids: CATSRDAGAEQFF.

As DNA, the CDR3 is TGTGCCAGCAGCGCGGACGGAGTCTATGGCTACACCTTC. Its translation: CASSADGVYGYTF. The chain combines TRBV9 with TRBJ1-2, with no clear D. The CDR3 totals 13 residues. CDR1 is SGDLS, CDR2 YYNGEE, per germline. V dropped 3 bases and J dropped 4 bases, with 10 bases sitting between them.

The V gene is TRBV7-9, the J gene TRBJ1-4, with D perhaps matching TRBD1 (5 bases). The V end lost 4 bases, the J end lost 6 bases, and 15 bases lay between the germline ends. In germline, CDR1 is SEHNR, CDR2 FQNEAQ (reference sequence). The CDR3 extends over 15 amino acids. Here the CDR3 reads CASSSASRAYEKLFF. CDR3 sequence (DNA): TGTGCCAGCAGCTCGGCAAGCAGGGCCTATGAAAAACTGTTTTTT.

CDR3 nucleotides: TGTGCCAGCAGTGCCGGGACTAGCGCGCTCTACGAGCAGTACTTC. Protein product: CASSAGTSALYEQYF. The V gene is TRBV6-1, the J gene TRBJ2-7, with TRBD2 matching over 10 bases. This CDR3 comprises 15 residues. The junction had 6 bases not matched to a gene; V was cut back by 4 bases and J by 3 bases. Per germline, CDR1 MNHNS and CDR2 SASEGT.

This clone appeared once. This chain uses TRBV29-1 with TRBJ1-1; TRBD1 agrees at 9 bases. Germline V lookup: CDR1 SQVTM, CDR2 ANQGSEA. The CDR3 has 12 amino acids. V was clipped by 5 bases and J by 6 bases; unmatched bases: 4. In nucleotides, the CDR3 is TGCAGCGTTACAGGGGGCAGGGCTGAAGCTTTCTTT. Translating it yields CSVTGGRAEAFF.

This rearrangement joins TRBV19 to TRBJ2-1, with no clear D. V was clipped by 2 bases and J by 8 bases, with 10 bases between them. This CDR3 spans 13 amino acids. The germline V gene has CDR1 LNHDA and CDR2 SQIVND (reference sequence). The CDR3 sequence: CASSIQSRDEQFF. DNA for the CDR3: TGTGCCAGTAGTATACAATCACGCGATGAGCAGTTCTTC.

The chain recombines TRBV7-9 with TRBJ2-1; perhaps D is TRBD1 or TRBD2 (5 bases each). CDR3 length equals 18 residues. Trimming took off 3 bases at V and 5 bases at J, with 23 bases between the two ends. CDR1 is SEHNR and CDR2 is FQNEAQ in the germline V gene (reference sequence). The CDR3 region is CASSFSRGGAPGDNEQFF. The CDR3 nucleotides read TGTGCCAGCAGCTTTTCCCGTGGGGGTGCGCCTGGCGACAATGAGCAGTTCTTC.

This CDR3 reads CASSTRTSRYEQYF. The CDR3 DNA follows: TGTGCCAGCAGCACCAGGACTTCCCGCTACGAGCAGTACTTC. The V and J genes are TRBV5-4 and TRBJ2-7, with a weak D call TRBD2 (5 bases). CDR1 and CDR2 (germline): SGHNT, YYREEE (reference sequence). Between the trimmed V and J ends, which lost 4 bases and 3 bases, there was a span of 14 bases. The CDR3 length is 14 residues.

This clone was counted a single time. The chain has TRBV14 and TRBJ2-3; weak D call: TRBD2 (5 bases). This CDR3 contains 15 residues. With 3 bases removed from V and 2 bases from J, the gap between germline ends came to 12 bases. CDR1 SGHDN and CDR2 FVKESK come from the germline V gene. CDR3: CASSQTGRATDTQYF. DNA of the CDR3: TGTGCCAGCAGCCAGACGGGAAGGGCCACAGATACGCAGTATTTT.

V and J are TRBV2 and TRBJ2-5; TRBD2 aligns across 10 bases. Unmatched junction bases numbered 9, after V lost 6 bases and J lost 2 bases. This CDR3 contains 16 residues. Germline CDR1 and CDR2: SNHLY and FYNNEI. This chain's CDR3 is CASRERAGGSQETQYF. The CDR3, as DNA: TGTGCCAGCAGGGAAAGAGCGGGAGGGAGTCAAGAGACCCAGTACTTC.